The entry below describes one T cell receptor beta chain. Its target is unknown. V lost 8 bases, J lost 4 bases, and 15 bases lay in between. This CDR3 is 13 amino acids long. Germline V gives CDR1 SEHNR, CDR2 FQNEAQ (reference sequence). TCRdb ran MiXCR on the RT-PCR reads and lists one entry per CDR3 protein. This table holds some 600,000 distinct CDR3 sequences, 11% to 15% found once. This specimen comes from a study of response to subunit inactivated influenza vaccine. Study observations and caveats: It was the authors' suggestion that each seasonal influenza vaccination recruits few new T cells.

Specimen: PBMCs from blood, collected approximately 15 days before vaccination. The clonotype comes from a man in his fifties or sixties who received an inactivated influenza vaccine. The chain is built from TRBV7-9 and TRBJ2-7, with D possibly being TRBD1 or TRBD2 (5 bases each). Written as DNA, the CDR3 is TGTGCCAGCGGATTCTCGGGGCGGTACGAGCAGTACTTC. This sequence encodes CASGFSGRYEQYF.